One sample yielded the 10 T cell receptor beta chains listed below, sequenced in a study of blood T cells in healthy people across ages. Sample-barcoded 5' priming and a J-beta primer mix drove a second PCR of about 7 to 11 cycles. TCRdb redid the calling of the 5' RACE reads with MiXCR, one entry per CDR3 protein. The table lists 1.5 million to 2 million distinct CDR3 sequences, 30% to 40% of them singletons. The source material was blood. Every receptor here comes from a young woman in good health.

Many counts were recorded for this clonotype. The chain uses TRBV7-9 and TRBJ1-2; a weak D match, TRBD1 (5 bases). The V gene lost 3 bases and the J gene lost 7 bases, with 18 bases spanning the gap. CDR1 is SEHNR and CDR2 is FQNEAQ in the germline V gene (reference sequence). The CDR3 runs to 15 residues. CDR3 sequence: CASSLGQGDLSGYTF. CDR3 nucleotide sequence: TGTGCCAGCAGCTTGGGGCAGGGTGATTTGAGTGGCTACACCTTC. Together with reference TRBV7-9 and TRBJ1-2, the CDR3 gives the full variable domain: DTGVSQNPRHKITKRGQNVTFRCDPISEHNRLYWYRQTLGQGPEFLTYFQNEAQLEKSRLLSDRFSAERPKGSFSTLEIQRTEQGDSAMYLCASSLGQGDLSGYTFGSGTRLTVV.

This clonotype has a count of ten or more. The chain combines TRBV30 with TRBJ2-3; 7 bases are shared with TRBD1. CDR1 and CDR2 (germline): GTSNPN, SVGIG (reference sequence). CDR3 length: 15 amino acids. Losses at the gene ends were 2 bases for V and 5 bases for J; bases not matched to a gene: 10. CDR3 in DNA: TGTGCCTGGAGTTATCCGGCACAGGGGCGAGATACGCAGTATTTT. Translating gives CAWSYPAQGRDTQYF.

This clonotype has a handful of counts. The chain is built from TRBV11-2 and TRBJ2-3, with D hard to call. CDR1 and CDR2 (germline): SGHAT, FQNNGV. The CDR3 is made up of 15 amino acids. Trimming pared 4 bases from V and 3 bases from J, leaving 14 bases between. CDR3 sequence reads: CASSSGVGTTDTQYF. The CDR3 coding sequence is TGTGCCAGCAGCTCCGGCGTAGGTACAACAGATACGCAGTATTTT.

Notes on this clonotype: A read error may be the cause here, since a much bigger clone is one base away. The V gene is TRBV5-1, the J gene TRBJ2-5, with a possible D match to TRBD2 (5 bases). V was shortened by 3 bases and J by 4 bases, with 25 bases between the two germline ends. The CDR3 has 18 amino acids. CDR1 SGHRS and CDR2 YFSETQ come from the germline V gene. CDR3 bases: TGCGCCAGCAGCTCGAGAGGAACCGGGATAGGTCTTAGAGAGACCCAGTACTTC. Protein sequence: CASSSRGTGIGLRETQYF.

This chain uses TRBV20-1 with TRBJ2-3, with D unclear. Germline V gene sequence: CDR1 DFQATT, CDR2 SNEGSKA (reference sequence). The CDR3 runs 14 residues. Between the trimmed V and J ends, which lost 2 bases and 1 base, there was a span of 10 bases. CDR3 protein: CSARPQTGTDTQYF. As DNA, the CDR3 is TGCAGTGCTAGACCCCAGACTGGCACAGATACGCAGTATTTT.

The rearrangement joins TRBV6-1 to TRBJ2-7, with 7 nucleotides matching TRBD2. V lost 8 bases and J lost 1; bases outside the gene matches: 5. Germline V gene sequence: CDR1 MNHNS, CDR2 SASEGT. CDR3 length: 13 amino acids. The DNA for the CDR3 is TGTGCCAGCCGCGGGGGTCCTTCCTACGAGCAGTACTTC. Protein: CASRGGPSYEQYF.

This rearrangement joins TRBV20-1 to TRBJ2-3; TRBD2 matches at 13 bases. The J segment lost 5 bases and the V segment lost 4 bases, leaving 12 bases of the junction unmatched. The CDR3 runs to 17 residues. Per the germline V gene, CDR1 is DFQATT and CDR2 is SNEGSKA (reference sequence). CDR3 sequence: CSATGLAGAGSVDTQYF. As DNA, the CDR3 is TGCAGTGCTACAGGACTAGCGGGGGCCGGATCTGTAGATACGCAGTATTTT.

The chain combines TRBV5-1 with TRBJ1-6; a weak D match, TRBD1 (5 bases). CDR1 and CDR2 (germline): SGHRS, YFSETQ. This CDR3 contains 18 residues. V lost 4 bases and J lost 0, with 17 bases in between. For the CDR3, the DNA is TGCGCCAGCAGCACGGACATACCGGGAAGCTCCTATAATTCACCCCTCCACTTT. Its protein is CASSTDIPGSSYNSPLHF.

The chain links TRBV28 to TRBJ1-2, with D unresolved. V lost 6 bases to trimming and J lost 8 bases, with 16 bases between them. CDR3 length: 13 amino acids. Germline CDR1 and CDR2: MDHEN and SYDVKM. CDR3 sequence (DNA): TGTGCCAGCAGCTCCCACGGGCGGCCGGGCTACACCTTC. Translated, it gives CASSSHGRPGYTF.

This chain links TRBV3-1 with TRBJ2-3, with 12 bases lining up with TRBD2. This CDR3 spans 16 amino acids. The germline V gene has CDR1 LGHDT and CDR2 YNNKEL (reference sequence). The ends lost 6 bases at V and 5 bases at J; junction bases unmatched: 9. The CDR3 region has the DNA TGTGCCAGCAGTCCGACTAGCGGGAGCGGATTAGATACGCAGTATTTT. Translated: CASSPTSGSGLDTQYF.